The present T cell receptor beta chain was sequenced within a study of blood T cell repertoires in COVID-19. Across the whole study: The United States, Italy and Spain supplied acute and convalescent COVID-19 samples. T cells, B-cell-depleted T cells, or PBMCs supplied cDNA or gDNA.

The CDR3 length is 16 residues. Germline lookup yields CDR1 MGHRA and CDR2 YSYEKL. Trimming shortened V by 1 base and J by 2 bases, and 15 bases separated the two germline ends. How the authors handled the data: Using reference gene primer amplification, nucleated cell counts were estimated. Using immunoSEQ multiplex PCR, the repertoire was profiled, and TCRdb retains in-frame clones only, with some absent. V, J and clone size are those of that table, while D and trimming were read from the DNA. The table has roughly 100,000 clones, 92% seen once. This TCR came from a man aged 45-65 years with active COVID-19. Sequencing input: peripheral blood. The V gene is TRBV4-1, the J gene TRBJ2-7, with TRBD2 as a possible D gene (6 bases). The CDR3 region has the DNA TGCGCCAGCAGCCAAGCACGAGGAGGGACCCCCTACGAGCAGTACTTC. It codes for CASSQARGGTPYEQYF.